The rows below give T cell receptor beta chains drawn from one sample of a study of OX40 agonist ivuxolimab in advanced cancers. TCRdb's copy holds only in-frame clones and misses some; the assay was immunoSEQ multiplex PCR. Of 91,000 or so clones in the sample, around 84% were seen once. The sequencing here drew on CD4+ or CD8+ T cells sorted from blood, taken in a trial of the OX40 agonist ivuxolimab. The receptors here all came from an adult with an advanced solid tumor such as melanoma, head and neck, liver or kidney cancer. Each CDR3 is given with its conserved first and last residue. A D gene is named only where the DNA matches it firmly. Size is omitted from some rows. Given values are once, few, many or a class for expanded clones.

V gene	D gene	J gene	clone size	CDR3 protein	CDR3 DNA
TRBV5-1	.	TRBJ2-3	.	CASSLLTSTDTQYF	TGCGCCAGCAGCTTACTAACTAGCACAGATACGCAGTATTTT
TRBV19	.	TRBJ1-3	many	CASRNDPSGISGNTIYF	TGTGCCAGTAGGAACGACCCATCAGGGATCTCAGGAAACACCATATATTTT
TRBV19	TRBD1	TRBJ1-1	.	CASSIRGGESEAFF	TGTGCCAGTAGTATTAGAGGGGGCGAGTCTGAAGCTTTCTTT
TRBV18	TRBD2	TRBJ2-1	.	CASSPTSGNEQFF	TGTGCCAGCTCACCTACTAGCGGGAATGAGCAATTCTTC
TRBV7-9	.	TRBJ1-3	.	CASSLSGANSGNTIYF	TGTGCCAGCAGCTTATCGGGGGCAAACTCTGGAAACACCATATATTTT
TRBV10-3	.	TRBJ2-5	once	CAISEGETQYF	TGTGCCATCAGTGAGGGGGAGACCCAGTACTTC
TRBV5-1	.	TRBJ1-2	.	CASSLGTQGNGYTF	TGCGCCAGCAGCTTGGGAACTCAGGGGAATGGCTACACCTTC
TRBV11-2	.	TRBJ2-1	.	CASSARDTFYNEQFF	TGTGCCAGCAGCGCCCGGGACACATTTTACAATGAGCAGTTCTTC
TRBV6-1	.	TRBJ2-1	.	CASAGGPHSEQFF	TGTGCCAGCGCTGGAGGCCCGCACAGTGAGCAGTTCTTC
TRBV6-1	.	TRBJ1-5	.	CASSEVGLMGNQPQHF	TGTGCCAGCAGTGAAGTGGGGCTAATGGGCAATCAGCCCCAGCATTTT
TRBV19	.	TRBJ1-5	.	CASSMGRYNQPQHF	TGTGCCAGTAGTATGGGACGGTACAATCAGCCCCAGCATTTT
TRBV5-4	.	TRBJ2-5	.	CASSTEETQYF	TGTGCCAGCAGCACCGAAGAGACCCAGTACTTC
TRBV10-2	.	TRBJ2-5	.	CASIVRRRAWWETQYF	TGCGCCAGCATAGTAAGGAGGAGGGCCTGGTGGGAGACCCAGTACTTC
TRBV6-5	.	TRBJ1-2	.	CASRETGGEWYGYTF	TGTGCCAGCAGGGAAACGGGGGGCGAATGGTATGGCTACACCTTC
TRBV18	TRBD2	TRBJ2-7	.	CASSPSRLAGVVEQYF	TGTGCCAGCTCACCTTCCCGACTAGCGGGAGTAGTCGAGCAGTACTTC
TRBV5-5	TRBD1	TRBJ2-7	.	CASSWTGGSEQYF	TGTGCCAGCAGCTGGACAGGGGGGAGCGAGCAGTACTTC
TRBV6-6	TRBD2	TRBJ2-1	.	CASRISGIEEQFF	TGTGCCAGCAGGATTAGCGGGATAGAAGAGCAGTTCTTC
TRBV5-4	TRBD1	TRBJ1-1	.	CASSLADRGQGEAFF	TGTGCCAGCAGCTTGGCTGACAGGGGGCAGGGTGAAGCTTTCTTT
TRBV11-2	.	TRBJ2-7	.	CASSTEADPEPYEQYF	TGTGCCAGCAGCACAGAAGCGGACCCAGAACCCTACGAGCAGTACTTC
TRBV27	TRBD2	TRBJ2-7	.	CASSRGQILAGGPAGEQYF	TGTGCCAGCAGTCGGGGGCAAATTTTAGCGGGAGGGCCAGCAGGGGAGCAGTACTTC
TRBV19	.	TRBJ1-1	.	CASSMVRGLSTEAFF	TGTGCCAGTAGTATGGTGCGGGGGCTCTCCACTGAAGCTTTCTTT
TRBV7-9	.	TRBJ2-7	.	CASSLKAYEQYF	TGTGCCAGCAGTCTCAAAGCCTACGAGCAGTACTTC
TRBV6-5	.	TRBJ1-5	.	CASRTGSQPQHF	TGTGCCAGCAGAACAGGGAGTCAGCCCCAGCATTTT
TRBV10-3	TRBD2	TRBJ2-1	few	CAISLISSGGYNEQFF	TGTGCCATCAGCCTTATCTCTAGCGGGGGTTACAATGAGCAGTTCTTC
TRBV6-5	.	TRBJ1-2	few	CASSRDRNYGYTF	TGTGCCAGCAGTCGAGACAGAAACTATGGCTACACCTTC
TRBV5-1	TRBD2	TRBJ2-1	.	CASSLDGTSHNEQFF	TGCGCCAGCAGCTTGGATGGGACTAGTCACAATGAGCAGTTCTTC
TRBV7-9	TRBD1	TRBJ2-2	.	CASSLITGAVGELFF	TGTGCCAGCAGCTTAATCACAGGGGCTGTCGGGGAGCTGTTTTTT
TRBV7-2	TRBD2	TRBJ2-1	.	CASSSTSGTYNEQFF	TGTGCCAGCAGCAGTACTAGCGGGACCTACAATGAGCAGTTCTTC
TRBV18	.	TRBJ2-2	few	CASSPRVDTGELFF	TGTGCCAGCTCACCAAGGGTCGACACCGGGGAGCTGTTTTTT
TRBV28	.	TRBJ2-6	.	CASSSRTSLGANVLTF	TGTGCCAGCAGTTCCCGGACCAGCTTGGGGGCCAACGTCCTGACTTTC
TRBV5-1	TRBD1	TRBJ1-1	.	CASSPGTGGRDTEAFF	TGCGCCAGCAGCCCCGGGACAGGGGGTCGGGACACTGAAGCTTTCTTT
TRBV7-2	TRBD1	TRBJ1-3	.	CASSPTGTGGNTIYF	TGTGCCAGCAGCCCCACCGGGACAGGAGGAAACACCATATATTTT